The 27 T cell receptor beta chains listed next were all sequenced from one sample in a study of blood T cell repertoires in COVID-19. Sequencing was performed with immunoSEQ multiplex PCR; in TCRdb, only in-frame clones are kept and a portion is missing. The sample includes more than 200,000 clones, 84% seen only once; the top ten take under 5%. Source material: peripheral blood. The receptor set was obtained from a man aged 55 to 70 with acute or convalescent COVID-19.

The chain uses TRBV6-5 and TRBJ1-2; 9 bases match TRBD1. CDR1 and CDR2 (germline): MNHEY, SVGAGI. The trim removed 0 bases at V and 5 bases at J, leaving 4 bases unmatched. The CDR3 length is 15 residues. The CDR3 DNA follows: TGTGCCAGCAGTTACTCAACAGGGGGCGGGTATGGCTACACCTTC. Protein product: CASSYSTGGGYGYTF.

The chain employs TRBV7-2 and TRBJ1-5; TRBD1 matches at 7 bases. With 4 bases clipped from V and 3 bases from J, the junction kept 3 bases outside the gene matches. Germline CDR1 reads SGHTA; CDR2 reads FQGNSA. The CDR3 is 14 residues long. The CDR3 sequence: CASSSQGDNQPQHF. CDR3 DNA: TGTGCCAGCAGCTCCCAGGGGGACAATCAGCCCCAGCATTTT.

The gene calls are TRBV7-8 and TRBJ1-2; 9 bases are a match to TRBD1. Losses at the gene ends were 1 base for V and 4 bases for J; bases not matched to a gene: 4. This CDR3 region has 15 residues. Germline CDR1 reads SGHVS; CDR2 reads FQNEAQ. The DNA of the CDR3 is TGTGCCAGCAGCTTAGGGACAGGGGATACCTATGGCTACACCTTC. This translates into CASSLGTGDTYGYTF.

This clone was seen a single time. V usage is TRBV11-2 and J usage is TRBJ2-2, with D tentatively TRBD1 (6 bases). This CDR3 comprises 15 residues. Germline CDR1 is SGHAT and CDR2 is FQNNGV. Trimming shortened V by 4 bases and J by 6 bases, and 15 bases separated the two germline ends. Here the CDR3 DNA reads TGTGCCAGCAGCTACAGGGTTGGTGTGGCCGGGGAGCTGTTTTTT. Translating it yields CASSYRVGVAGELFF.

The V and J genes are TRBV6-4 and TRBJ2-6, with TRBD1 matching 9 bases. Germline CDR1 and CDR2: MRHNA and SNTAGT. CDR3 size: 16 residues. J lost 0 bases, V lost 9 bases, and 6 bases had no gene match. In DNA form, the CDR3 reads TGTGCCAGTTCGCGACAGGGGGGCTCTGGGGCCAACGTCCTGACTTTC. This encodes CASSRQGGSGANVLTF.

This rearrangement joins TRBV11-2 to TRBJ2-3; no clear D gene. The CDR3 covers 15 residues. Trimming stripped 0 bases from V and 0 bases from J, with 7 bases between. Germline V gene sequence: CDR1 SGHAT, CDR2 FQNNGV. DNA for the CDR3: TGTGCCAGCAGCTTAGAGAGATTTAGCACAGATACGCAGTATTTT. Amino acid sequence: CASSLERFSTDTQYF. The full variable domain, with the rest looked up from reference TRBV11-2 and TRBJ2-3, is EAGVAQSPRYKIIEKRQSVAFWCNPISGHATLYWYQQILGQGPKLLIQFQNNGVVDDSQLPKDRFSAERLKGVDSTLKIQPAKLEDSAVYLCASSLERFSTDTQYFGPGTRLTVL.

The CDR3: CASSPGQGIHGYTF. CDR3 nucleotide sequence: TGTGCCAGCAGTCCCGGACAGGGCATCCATGGCTACACCTTC. This chain joins TRBV11-1 and TRBJ1-2, with TRBD1 identical over 8 bases. Trimming at V came to 6 bases and at J to 6 bases, leaving 9 bases not matched to a gene. Germline CDR1 is SGHAT and CDR2 is FQDESV (reference sequence). This CDR3 spans 14 amino acids.

V and J are TRBV6-5 and TRBJ2-1, with D tentatively TRBD2 (6 bases). CDR1 and CDR2 from the germline V gene are MNHEY and SVGAGI. The CDR3 consists of 15 residues. V lost 2 bases and J 3 bases, leaving 11 bases between the germline ends. The CDR3 reads CASSYGAGNYNEQFF. In nucleotides, the CDR3 is TGTGCCAGCAGTTACGGGGCGGGAAACTACAATGAGCAGTTCTTC.

This chain uses TRBV5-1 with TRBJ1-4; 8 bases line up with TRBD1. Germline V gene sequence: CDR1 SGHRS, CDR2 YFSETQ. The length of the CDR3 is 18 residues. J gave up 5 bases and V 3 bases, and 15 bases lay outside the gene matches. This CDR3 reads CASSYSRTGIALNEKLFF. In nucleotides, the CDR3 is TGCGCCAGCAGCTACTCGCGGACAGGGATCGCTCTGAATGAAAAACTGTTTTTT.

This rearrangement joins TRBV7-9 to TRBJ2-2, with 10 bases aligning to TRBD2. This CDR3 has 16 amino acids. J lost 6 bases, V lost 1 base, and 5 bases had no gene match. Germline V CDR1 and CDR2: SEHNR, FQNEAQ (reference sequence). CDR3 sequence (DNA): TGTGCCAGCAGCTTAGAATCGGGACTAGCGCCCGGGGAGCTGTTTTTT. Its translation: CASSLESGLAPGELFF. The full variable domain, completed using reference TRBV7-9 and TRBJ2-2, is DTGVSQNPRHKITKRGQNVTFRCDPISEHNRLYWYRQTLGQGPEFLTYFQNEAQLEKSRLLSDRFSAERPKGSFSTLEIQRTEQGDSAMYLCASSLESGLAPGELFFGEGSRLTVL.

The chain couples TRBV7-2 to TRBJ2-3, with 12 bases that match TRBD2. CDR1 and CDR2 from the germline V gene are SGHTA and FQGNSA. With V trimmed by 4 bases and J by 4 bases, 6 bases remained unmatched. The CDR3 runs 16 residues. The CDR3 bases are TGTGCCAGCAGCTCCCGACTAGCGGGAGTGGCAGATACGCAGTATTTT. This codes for CASSSRLAGVADTQYF.

The chain links TRBV5-6 to TRBJ2-2; possible D gene TRBD2, 6 bases. Trimming removed 3 bases at V and 5 bases at J, with 11 bases between. This CDR3 spans 14 amino acids. Germline V gene sequence: CDR1 SGHDT, CDR2 YYEEEE. The CDR3: CASSWTEGTGELFF. As DNA, the CDR3 is TGTGCCAGCAGCTGGACGGAGGGTACCGGGGAGCTGTTTTTT. The whole variable domain, filled in from reference TRBV5-6 and TRBJ2-2, reads DAGVTQSPTHLIKTRGQQVTLRCSPKSGHDTVSWYQQALGQGPQFIFQYYEEEERQRGNFPDRFSGHQFPNYSSELNVNALLLGDSALYLCASSWTEGTGELFFGEGSRLTVL.

The chain links TRBV7-9 to TRBJ2-2; 13 bases are shared with TRBD2. CDR3 size: 17 residues. Germline CDR1 is SEHNR and CDR2 is FQNEAQ (reference sequence). J gave up 4 bases and V 6 bases, and 8 bases lay outside the gene matches. The CDR3 DNA follows: TGTGCCAGCAGTTTGGGGACTAGCGGGACCTCCACCGGGGAGCTGTTTTTT. Translation gives CASSLGTSGTSTGELFF.

This clone was seen only once. The chain employs TRBV15 and TRBJ2-4; D not resolved. CDR3 length equals 15 residues. Germline lookup yields CDR1 LNHNV and CDR2 YYDKDF (reference sequence). V lost 1 base and J lost 0, with 7 bases in between. The CDR3 here is CATSRAGGAKNIQYF. For the CDR3, the DNA is TGTGCCACCAGCAGAGCCGGTGGAGCCAAAAACATTCAGTACTTC. Full variable domain (outside the CDR3, taken from reference TRBV15 and TRBJ2-4): DAMVIQNPRYQVTQFGKPVTLSCSQTLNHNVMYWYQQKSSQAPKLLFHYYDKDFNNEADTPDNFQSRRPNTSFCFLDIRSPGLGDTAMYLCATSRAGGAKNIQYFGAGTRLSVL.

J is TRBJ2-7 and V is TRBV9; 11 bases fit TRBD2. The CDR3 runs to 15 residues. V lost 0 bases and J lost 5; bases outside the gene matches: 4. CDR1 and CDR2 from the germline V gene are SGDLS and YYNGEE. DNA for the CDR3: TGTGCCAGCAGCGTAGAGTCTAGCGGGAGGAACGAGCAGTACTTC. Its translation: CASSVESSGRNEQYF.

The chain carries TRBV3-1 (or the pseudogene TRBV3-2) and TRBJ1-1; a weak D match, TRBD1 (5 bases). This CDR3 comprises 14 residues. Trimming removed 2 bases at V and 1 base at J, with 8 bases between. Germline-derived CDR1 and CDR2 are LGHDT and YNNKEL (reference sequence). The chain's CDR3 is CASSQQTGNTEAFF. In DNA, the CDR3 is TGTGCCAGCAGCCAACAAACAGGGAACACTGAAGCTTTCTTT.

The chain links TRBV30 to TRBJ2-7; 7 bases fit TRBD1. The V and J ends lost 5 bases and 5 bases, in that order; junction bases with no gene match: 9. CDR1 and CDR2 (germline): GTSNPN, SVGIG (reference sequence). The CDR3 runs 13 residues. Here the CDR3 DNA reads TGTGCCTGGCAGGGGGTGCCGGCCCACGAGCAGTACTTC. It is translated as CAWQGVPAHEQYF.

The chain uses TRBV12-5 and TRBJ2-6; D is possibly TRBD1 (5 bases). V lost 6 bases, J lost 0 bases, and 12 bases lay in between. CDR1 LGHNT and CDR2 FRNRAP come from the germline V gene. This CDR3 spans 16 amino acids. The CDR3 DNA sequence: TGTGCTAGTGGCTCCTTCCAGGGCTCTGGGGCCAACGTCCTGACTTTC. Amino acid sequence: CASGSFQGSGANVLTF. Combining the CDR3 with reference TRBV12-5 and TRBJ2-6 gives the whole variable domain DARVTQTPRHKVTEMGQEVTMRCQPILGHNTVFWYRQTMMQGLELLAYFRNRAPLDDSGMPKDRFSAEMPDATLATLKIQPSEPRDSAVYFCASGSFQGSGANVLTFGAGSRLTVL.

The chain combines TRBV19 with TRBJ1-4; 8 bases match TRBD1. This CDR3 is 16 amino acids long. The trim removed 4 bases at V and 5 bases at J, leaving 9 bases unmatched. The germline V gene encodes CDR1 LNHDA and CDR2 SQIVND (reference sequence). The CDR3 DNA follows: TGTGCCAGTAGTACTACTTGGACAGGGCTCAATGAAAAACTGTTTTTT. Residues: CASSTTWTGLNEKLFF.

The V and J genes are TRBV28 and TRBJ1-6, with TRBD1 as a possible D gene (5 bases). The CDR3 covers 14 residues. From germline, CDR1 is MDHEN and CDR2 SYDVKM. Trimming removed 4 bases at V and 8 bases at J, with 12 bases between. CDR3 in DNA: TGTGCCAGCAGTTCGGGGGTCCTCTATTCACCCCTCCACTTT. Encoded protein: CASSSGVLYSPLHF.

This chain links TRBV25-1 with TRBJ1-2, with D perhaps matching TRBD1 (6 bases). CDR1 MGHDK and CDR2 SYGVNS come from the germline V gene. The V gene lost 3 bases and the J gene lost 2 bases, with 22 bases spanning the gap. CDR3 length: 18 amino acids. The CDR3 spells CASSEWGGTGRENYGYTF. CDR3 DNA sequence: TGTGCCAGCAGTGAGTGGGGGGGAACAGGGAGGGAGAACTATGGCTACACCTTC.

CDR3 nucleotides: TGTGCCATCAGCGCGGGGGGGCCCGACCGAGGGGCGCAGTATTTT. As protein: CAISAGGPDRGAQYF. The chain carries TRBV10-3 and TRBJ2-3, with 9 bases identical to TRBD2. The length of the CDR3 is 15 residues. J lost 10 bases, V lost 6 bases, and 14 bases had no gene match. Germline V gene sequence: CDR1 ENHRY, CDR2 SYGVKD.

The genes are TRBV5-1 and TRBJ2-7; 9 nucleotides align to TRBD2. With 3 bases clipped from V and 5 bases from J, the junction kept 0 bases outside the gene matches. CDR3 size: 12 residues. Germline values: CDR1 SGHRS, CDR2 YFSETQ. CDR3 protein: CASSWTSDEQYF. CDR3 coding DNA: TGCGCCAGCAGCTGGACTAGCGACGAGCAGTACTTC.

A single count supports this clone. The CDR3 sequence: CASSSQETAGYTF. The CDR3 region has the DNA TGTGCCAGCTCCTCACAGGAGACTGCTGGCTACACCTTC. The chain uses TRBV18 and TRBJ1-2; D is possibly TRBD1 (5 bases). This CDR3 is 13 amino acids long. Per the germline V gene, CDR1 is KGHSH and CDR2 is LQKENI. V lost 6 bases to trimming and J lost 7 bases, with 15 bases between them. Variable domain in full (rest from reference TRBV18 and TRBJ1-2): NAGVMQNPRHLVRRRGQEARLRCSPMKGHSHVYWYRQLPEEGLKFMVYLQKENIIDESGMPKERFSAEFPKEGPSILRIQQVVRGDSAAYFCASSSQETAGYTFGSGTRLTVV.

Regarding this clone: Other DNA sequences in this sample translate to the same CDR3. The genes are TRBV7-3 and TRBJ2-2; D is perhaps TRBD2 (6 bases). V was pared by 3 bases and J by 6 bases, with 8 bases between. Germline values: CDR1 SGHTA, CDR2 FQGTGA. The CDR3 consists of 13 residues. The CDR3 DNA is TGTGCCAGCAGCTTCACGGGGGCCGGGGAGCTGTTTTTT. Protein product: CASSFTGAGELFF.

The sample holds one count of this clone. The rearrangement uses TRBV10-1 and TRBJ1-1; possible D gene TRBD1, 6 bases. In germline, CDR1 is WNHNN, CDR2 SYGVQD (reference sequence). V gave up 2 bases and J gave up 3 bases, with 13 bases separating them. CDR3 size: 15 residues. CDR3 bases: TGCGCCAGCAGTGAGACCCACAGGGTAGACACTGAAGCTTTCTTT. This codes for CASSETHRVDTEAFF.

The chain couples TRBV20-1 to TRBJ2-1, with 7 bases lining up with TRBD1. The CDR3 contains 11 residues. V shed 4 bases, J shed 12 bases, and the junction held 6 bases outside the gene matches. Germline V CDR1 and CDR2: DFQATT, SNEGSKA (reference sequence). In DNA, the CDR3 is TGCAGTGCTAAGACAGGGAAGGGGCAGTTCTTC. Its protein product is CSAKTGKGQFF.